This T cell receptor beta chain comes out of a study of T cell repertoires in cytomegalovirus infection. Study-level background: Evidence of both CMV infection and a matching HLA type came from public TCR beta signatures.

In regard to this clonotype: Its antigen is not identified.

TCRdb re-called the reads with MiXCR, one entry per CDR3 protein. The profile shows about 740,000 distinct CDR3 sequences, under 40% of them singletons. Study-wide results and caveats: Summed frequency of public TCR beta families distinguished CMV carriers with the relevant HLA. HLA-C-restricted TCR beta clonotypes specific for CMV led the ex vivo response.

The sequence was collected from a human donor in good health (CMV status not recorded). Some clones in this sample may be carry-over from other donors' samples. The material sequenced was PBMCs.

For the CDR3, the DNA is TGTGCCAGCAGCGTAGTGGCAGGCTCATACAATGAGCAGTTCTTC. Amino acid sequence: CASSVVAGSYNEQFF. J is TRBJ2-1 and V is TRBV7-9; D is unclear. The ends were cut back, 5 bases at V and 4 bases at J, with 15 bases in the middle. The V gene's germline CDR1 is SEHNR and CDR2 FQNEAQ (reference sequence). The CDR3 spans 15 residues.